This note documents a single TCR beta chain sequence. Its antigen is as yet unknown. The entry originates in a study of blood T cells in healthy people across ages. This CDR3 comprises 15 residues. V dropped 0 bases and J dropped 4; count of bases not matched to a gene: 5. Germline CDR1 is SGHRS and CDR2 is YFSETQ. Study-level points and caveats: It was the long-lived donors that had more naive CD4+ cells and higher diversity than aged donors. The study could not conclusively compare naive and antigen-experienced cells, given its unsorted PBMCs.

A second PCR, run for roughly 7 to 11 cycles, used a sample-barcoded 5' primer plus a J-beta primer mix. A single record per CDR3 protein comes from TCRdb applying MiXCR to the 5' RACE reads. The sample has approximately 600,000 distinct CDR3 sequences, around three fifths seen once; the top ten hold approximately 40%. Healthy Caucasians from Russia aged about 6 to 95 served as donors. Every donor contributed roughly 10 milliliters of peripheral blood by blood draw. The chain couples TRBV5-1 to TRBJ2-3; TRBD1 aligns across 7 bases. The sequenced material came from blood. This TCR came from a man aged 60 to 75 in good health. Here the CDR3 DNA reads TGCGCCAGCAGCTTGGGAGGGGGCCCCTCAGATACGCAGTATTTT. Translated, it gives CASSLGGGPSDTQYF.